This entry lists 4 T cell receptor beta chains sequenced from one sample in a study of technical replicates of blood from a few donors (dated by TCRdb to about 2017). Library construction relied on the immunoSEQ multiplex PCR assay. Held by TCRdb, this immuneACCESS table contains in-frame sequences only and omits some clones. Under half of the omission traces to an unresolved V gene where checked; the cause of the rest is unknown. This sample lists about 85,000 clones; around 94% were detected once. The ten largest clones add up to 0.25% of the sample. Source material: T cells isolated from PBMCs. These receptors were obtained from a human donor in good health.

V is TRBV19 and J is TRBJ1-5; perhaps TRBD1 as D (5 bases). Trimming took off 4 bases at V and 7 bases at J, with 29 bases between the two ends. The CDR3 has 19 amino acids. CDR1 is LNHDA and CDR2 is SQIVND in the germline V gene (reference sequence). The CDR3 DNA is TGTGCCAGTAGTAAAGGGTTAAAGGGGCAGGGATCGGTTTCACAGCCCCAGCATTTT. Amino acid sequence: CASSKGLKGQGSVSQPQHF.

The chain couples TRBV6-1 to TRBJ1-2; the match to TRBD1 covers 10 bases. The CDR3 contains 16 residues. The J segment lost 7 bases and the V segment lost 2 bases, leaving 10 bases of the junction unmatched. Germline V gives CDR1 MNHNS, CDR2 SASEGT. The CDR3: CASSERRRTGGFGYTF. The DNA for the CDR3 is TGTGCCAGCAGTGAAAGACGGCGGACAGGGGGATTTGGCTACACCTTC.

The CDR3 is CASSLQETQYF. In DNA form, the CDR3 reads TGTGCCAGCAGCCTACAAGAGACCCAGTACTTC. The chain joins TRBV7-9 to TRBJ2-5; no definite D call. Trimming removed 5 bases from V and 2 bases from J, with 3 bases in between. This CDR3 has 11 residues. CDR1 and CDR2 from the germline V gene are SEHNR and FQNEAQ (reference sequence).

The chain links TRBV6-5 to TRBJ1-1, with a possible D match to TRBD1 (5 bases). Trimming removed 0 bases from V and 1 base from J, with 9 bases in between. Looked up from germline, CDR1 is MNHEY and CDR2 is SVGAGI. The CDR3 runs to 15 residues. CDR3 in amino acids: CASSYSGRGNTEAFF. CDR3 DNA: TGTGCCAGCAGTTACTCGGGGCGGGGGAACACTGAAGCTTTCTTT.